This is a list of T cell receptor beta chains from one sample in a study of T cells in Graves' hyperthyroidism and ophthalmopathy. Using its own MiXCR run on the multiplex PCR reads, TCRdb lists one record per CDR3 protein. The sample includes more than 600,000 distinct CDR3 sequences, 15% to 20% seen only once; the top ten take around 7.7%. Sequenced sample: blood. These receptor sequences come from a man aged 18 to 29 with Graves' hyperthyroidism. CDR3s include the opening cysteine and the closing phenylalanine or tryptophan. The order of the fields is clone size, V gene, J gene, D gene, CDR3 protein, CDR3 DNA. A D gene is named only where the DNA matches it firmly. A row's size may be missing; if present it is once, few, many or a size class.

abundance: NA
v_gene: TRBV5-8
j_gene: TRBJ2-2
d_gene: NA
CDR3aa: CANSGLRGNTGELFF
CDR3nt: TGTGCCAACTCGGGACTCAGGGGAAACACCGGGGAGCTGTTTTTT

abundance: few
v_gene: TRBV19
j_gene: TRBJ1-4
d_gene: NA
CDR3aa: CASSSTWENEKLFF
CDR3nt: TGTGCCAGTAGTTCAACATGGGAAAACGAAAAACTGTTTTTT

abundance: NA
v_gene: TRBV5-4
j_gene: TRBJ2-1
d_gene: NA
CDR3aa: CASSSGGAVQFF
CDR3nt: TGTGCCAGCAGCTCCGGAGGGGCGGTCCAGTTCTTC

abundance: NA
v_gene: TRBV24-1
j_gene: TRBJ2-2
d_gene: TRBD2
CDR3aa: CATSERTSGGELFF
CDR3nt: TGTGCCACCAGTGAGCGGACTAGCGGCGGGGAGCTGTTTTTT

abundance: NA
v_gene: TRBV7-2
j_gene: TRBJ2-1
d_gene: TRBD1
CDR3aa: CASSRDSLRADNEQFF
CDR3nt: TGTGCCAGCAGCCGGGACAGCCTTCGGGCGGACAATGAGCAGTTCTTC

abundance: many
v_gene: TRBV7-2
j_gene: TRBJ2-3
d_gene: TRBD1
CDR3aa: CASSWAGTGGTDTQYF
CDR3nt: TGTGCCAGCAGCTGGGCTGGCACAGGGGGCACAGATACGCAGTATTTT

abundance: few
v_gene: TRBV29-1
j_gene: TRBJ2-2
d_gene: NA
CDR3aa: CSVEGGTGELFF
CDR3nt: TGCAGCGTTGAAGGAGGCACCGGGGAGCTGTTTTTT

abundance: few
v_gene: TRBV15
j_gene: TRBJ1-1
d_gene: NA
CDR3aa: CATPGRTNTEAFF
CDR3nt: TGTGCCACCCCGGGACGTACGAACACTGAAGCTTTCTTT

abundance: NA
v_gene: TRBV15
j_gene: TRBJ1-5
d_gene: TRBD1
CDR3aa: CATSREAGGVQPQHF
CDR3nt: TGTGCCACCAGCAGAGAAGCAGGGGGCGTTCAGCCCCAGCATTTT

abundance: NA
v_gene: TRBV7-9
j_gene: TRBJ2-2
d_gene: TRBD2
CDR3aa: CASSGTTGQLAGTGELFF
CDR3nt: TGTGCCAGCAGCGGCACGACAGGGCAACTAGCGGGCACCGGGGAGCTGTTTTTT

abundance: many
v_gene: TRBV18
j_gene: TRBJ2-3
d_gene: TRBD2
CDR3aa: CASNDRTSITDTQYF
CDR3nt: TGTGCCAGCAACGACCGGACTAGCATTACAGATACGCAGTATTTT

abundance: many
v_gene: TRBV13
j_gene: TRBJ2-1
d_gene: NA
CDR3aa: CASSFRSYNEQFF
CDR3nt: TGTGCCAGCAGCTTCAGGTCCTACAATGAGCAGTTCTTC

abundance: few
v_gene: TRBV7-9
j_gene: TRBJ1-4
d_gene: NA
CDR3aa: CASSSGAGLFF
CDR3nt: TGTGCCAGCAGCTCGGGGGCAGGACTGTTTTTT

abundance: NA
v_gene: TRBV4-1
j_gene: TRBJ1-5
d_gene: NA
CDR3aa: CASSLRPELSNQPQHF
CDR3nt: TGCGCCAGCAGCCTCAGACCAGAACTTAGCAATCAGCCCCAGCATTTT

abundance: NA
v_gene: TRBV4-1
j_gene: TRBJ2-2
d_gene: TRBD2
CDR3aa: CASSQDNSGRVKTGELFF
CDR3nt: TGCGCCAGCAGCCAAGATAACAGCGGGAGGGTCAAGACCGGGGAGCTGTTTTTT

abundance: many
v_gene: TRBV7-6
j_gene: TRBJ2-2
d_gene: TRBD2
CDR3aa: CASSLKTLAGEGGELFF
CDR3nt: TGTGCCAGCAGCCTCAAGACCCTAGCGGGAGAGGGCGGGGAGCTGTTTTTT

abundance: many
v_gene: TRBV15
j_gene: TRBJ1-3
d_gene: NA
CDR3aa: CATSRPYGNTIYF
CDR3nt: TGTGCCACCAGCAGACCTTATGGCAACACCATATATTTT

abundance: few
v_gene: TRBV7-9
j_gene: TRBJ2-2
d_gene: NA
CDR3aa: CASSLQEGTGELFF
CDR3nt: TGTGCCAGCAGCTTACAAGAGGGCACCGGGGAGCTGTTTTTT

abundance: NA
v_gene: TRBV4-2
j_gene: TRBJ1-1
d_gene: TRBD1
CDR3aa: CASSHPKTGGTEAFF
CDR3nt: TGTGCCAGCAGCCACCCTAAAACAGGGGGCACTGAAGCTTTCTTT

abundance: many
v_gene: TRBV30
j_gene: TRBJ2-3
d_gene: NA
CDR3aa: CAWILTDTQYF
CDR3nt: TGTGCCTGGATCCTGACAGATACGCAGTATTTT

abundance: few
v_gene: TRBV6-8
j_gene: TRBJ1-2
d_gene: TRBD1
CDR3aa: CASSPSGQGAGGYTF
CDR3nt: TGTGCCAGCTCCCCATCAGGACAGGGGGCAGGGGGCTACACCTTC

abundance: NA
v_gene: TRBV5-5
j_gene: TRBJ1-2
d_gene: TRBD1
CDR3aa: CASSAGTDLHGYTF
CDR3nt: TGTGCCAGCAGTGCCGGGACAGACCTCCATGGCTACACCTTC

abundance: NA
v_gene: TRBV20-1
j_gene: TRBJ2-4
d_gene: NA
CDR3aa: CSARAGRGEDIQYF
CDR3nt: TGCAGTGCTAGAGCAGGACGGGGTGAGGACATTCAGTACTTC

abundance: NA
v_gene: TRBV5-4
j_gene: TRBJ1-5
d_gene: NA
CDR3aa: CASSDEQGQPQHF
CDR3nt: TGTGCCAGCAGCGACGAACAGGGTCAGCCCCAGCATTTT

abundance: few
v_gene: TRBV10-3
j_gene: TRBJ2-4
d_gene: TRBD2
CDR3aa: CAIGSPAGGVENIQYF
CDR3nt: TGTGCCATCGGGTCCCCGGCGGGGGGCGTAGAGAACATTCAGTACTTC

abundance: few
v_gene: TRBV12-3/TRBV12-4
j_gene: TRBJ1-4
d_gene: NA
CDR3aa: CASSLKGGLEKLFF
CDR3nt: TGTGCCAGCAGTTTAAAAGGGGGACTGGAAAAACTGTTTTTT

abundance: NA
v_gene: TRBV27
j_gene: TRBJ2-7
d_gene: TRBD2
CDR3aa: CASSPGTSGRVEQYF
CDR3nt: TGTGCCAGCAGTCCCGGGACTAGCGGGAGGGTGGAGCAGTACTTC

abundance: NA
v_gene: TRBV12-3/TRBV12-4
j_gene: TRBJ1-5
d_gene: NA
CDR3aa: CASSPGAPKPQHF
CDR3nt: TGTGCCAGCAGTCCCGGGGCCCCGAAGCCCCAGCATTTT

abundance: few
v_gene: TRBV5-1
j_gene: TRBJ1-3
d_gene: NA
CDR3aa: CASSLEASRSGNTIYF
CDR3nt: TGCGCCAGCAGCTTGGAAGCCTCCCGCTCTGGAAACACCATATATTTT

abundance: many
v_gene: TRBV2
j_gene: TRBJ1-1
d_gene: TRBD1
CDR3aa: CASRPSRGRAEAFF
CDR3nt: TGTGCCAGCAGACCCTCCAGGGGGCGTGCTGAAGCTTTCTTT

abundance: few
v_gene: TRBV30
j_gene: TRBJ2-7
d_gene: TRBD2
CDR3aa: CAWSVRGWVAGSYEQYF
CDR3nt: TGTGCCTGGAGTGTAAGGGGGTGGGTAGCGGGATCCTACGAGCAGTACTTC

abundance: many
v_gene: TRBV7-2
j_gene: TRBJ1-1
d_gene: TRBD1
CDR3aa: CASSLLRDSKSMNTEAFF
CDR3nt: TGTGCCAGCAGCTTACTCCGGGACAGTAAAAGCATGAACACTGAAGCTTTCTTT

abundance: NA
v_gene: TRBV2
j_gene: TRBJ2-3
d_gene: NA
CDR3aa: CASSEGDAVRGTDTQYF
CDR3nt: TGTGCCAGCAGTGAAGGCGACGCGGTCAGGGGTACGGATACGCAGTATTTT

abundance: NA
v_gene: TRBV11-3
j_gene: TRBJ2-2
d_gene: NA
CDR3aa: CASSPRLERPFF
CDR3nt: TGTGCCAGCAGCCCACGTCTTGAGCGGCCTTTTTTT

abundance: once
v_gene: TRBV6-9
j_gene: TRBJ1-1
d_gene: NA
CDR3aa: CASSYDGTAETEAFF
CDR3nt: TGTGCCAGCAGTTACGATGGGACCGCCGAGACTGAAGCTTTCTTT

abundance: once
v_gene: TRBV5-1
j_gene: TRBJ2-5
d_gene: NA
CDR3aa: CASSLHELSETQYF
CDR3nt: TGCGCCAGCAGCCTGCATGAACTCTCCGAGACCCAGTACTTC

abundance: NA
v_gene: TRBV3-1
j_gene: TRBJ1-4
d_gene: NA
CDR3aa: CASSQEPGQYEKLFF
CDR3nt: TGTGCCAGCAGCCAAGAACCAGGACAGTACGAAAAACTGTTTTTT

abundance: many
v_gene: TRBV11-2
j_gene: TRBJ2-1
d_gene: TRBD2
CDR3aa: CASSPYGSGVSYNEQFF
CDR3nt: TGTGCCAGCAGCCCCTATGGTAGCGGGGTCTCCTACAATGAGCAGTTCTTC

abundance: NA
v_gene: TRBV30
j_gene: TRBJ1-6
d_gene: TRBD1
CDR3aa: CAWRDRVGSPLHF
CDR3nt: TGTGCCTGGAGGGACAGGGTCGGTTCACCCCTCCACTTT

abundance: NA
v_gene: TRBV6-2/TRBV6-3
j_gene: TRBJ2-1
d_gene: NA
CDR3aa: CASSYWQGYEQFF
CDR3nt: TGTGCCAGCAGTTACTGGCAGGGGTATGAGCAGTTCTTC

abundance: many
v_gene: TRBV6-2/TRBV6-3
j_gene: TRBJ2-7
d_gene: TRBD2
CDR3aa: CASSYGLAGVPYEQYF
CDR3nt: TGTGCCAGCAGTTATGGACTAGCGGGCGTTCCCTACGAGCAGTACTTC

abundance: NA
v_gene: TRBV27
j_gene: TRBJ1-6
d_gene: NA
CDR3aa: CASSLQVNSPLHF
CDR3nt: TGTGCCAGCAGTTTGCAGGTTAATTCACCCCTCCACTTT

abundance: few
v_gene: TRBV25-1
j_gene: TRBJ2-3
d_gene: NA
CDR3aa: CASSVAGAMGDTQYF
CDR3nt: TGTGCCAGCAGTGTAGCTGGAGCGATGGGAGATACGCAGTATTTT

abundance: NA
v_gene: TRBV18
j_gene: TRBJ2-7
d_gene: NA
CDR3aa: CASRQSEGPREQYF
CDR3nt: TGTGCCAGCCGTCAAAGTGAGGGCCCACGCGAGCAGTACTTC

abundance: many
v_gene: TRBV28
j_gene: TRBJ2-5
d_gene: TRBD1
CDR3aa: CASSETGETKTQYF
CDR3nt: TGTGCCAGCAGTGAGACAGGGGAAACGAAGACCCAGTACTTC

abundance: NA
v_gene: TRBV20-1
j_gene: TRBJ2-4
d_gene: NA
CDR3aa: CSARAEGSGAKNIQYF
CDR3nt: TGCAGTGCTAGAGCTGAAGGCTCGGGAGCCAAAAACATTCAGTACTTC

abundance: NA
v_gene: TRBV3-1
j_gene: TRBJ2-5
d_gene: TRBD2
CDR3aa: CASSLGEGWETQYF
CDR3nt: TGTGCCAGCAGCCTGGGGGAGGGCTGGGAGACCCAGTACTTC

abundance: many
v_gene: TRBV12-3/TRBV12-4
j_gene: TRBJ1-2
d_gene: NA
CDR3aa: CASSLGGAPDGYTF
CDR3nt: TGTGCCAGCAGTTTGGGGGGGGCGCCGGATGGCTACACCTTC

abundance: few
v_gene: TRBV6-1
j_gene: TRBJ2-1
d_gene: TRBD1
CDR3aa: CASTMTGGTYNEQFF
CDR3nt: TGTGCCAGCACCATGACAGGGGGCACCTACAATGAGCAGTTCTTC

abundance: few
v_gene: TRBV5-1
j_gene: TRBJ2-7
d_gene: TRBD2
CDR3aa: CASRTSGSLNEQYF
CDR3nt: TGCGCCAGCAGGACTAGCGGGAGCCTAAACGAGCAGTACTTC

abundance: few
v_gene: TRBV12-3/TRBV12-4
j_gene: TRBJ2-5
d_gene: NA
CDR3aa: CASRLPGQAGAGETQYF
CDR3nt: TGTGCCAGCAGGTTACCCGGACAGGCTGGGGCGGGGGAGACCCAGTACTTC

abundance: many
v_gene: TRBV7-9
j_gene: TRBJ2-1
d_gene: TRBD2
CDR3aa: CASSSTGGLAGGEAHEQFF
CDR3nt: TGTGCCAGCAGCTCCACCGGTGGGCTAGCGGGAGGCGAAGCGCATGAGCAGTTCTTC

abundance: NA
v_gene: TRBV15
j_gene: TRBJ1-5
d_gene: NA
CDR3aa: CATSRDGDQPQHF
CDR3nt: TGTGCCACCAGCAGAGACGGGGATCAGCCCCAGCATTTT

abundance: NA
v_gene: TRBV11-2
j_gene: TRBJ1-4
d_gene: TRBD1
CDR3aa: CASSGQGASWEKLFF
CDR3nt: TGTGCCAGCAGCGGACAGGGGGCAAGTTGGGAAAAACTGTTTTTT

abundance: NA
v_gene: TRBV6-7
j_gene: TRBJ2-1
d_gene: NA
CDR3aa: CASTAETSYYEQFF
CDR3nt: TGTGCCAGCACGGCGGAGACCTCCTACTATGAGCAGTTCTTC

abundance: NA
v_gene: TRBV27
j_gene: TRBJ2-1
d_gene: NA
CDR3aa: CASRLSTGTKQFF
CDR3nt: TGTGCCAGCAGATTGTCAACCGGGACAAAGCAGTTCTTC

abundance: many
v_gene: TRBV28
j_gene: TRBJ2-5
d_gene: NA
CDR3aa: CASRIDLGGQETQYF
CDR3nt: TGTGCCAGCAGAATAGACTTAGGGGGGCAAGAGACCCAGTACTTC

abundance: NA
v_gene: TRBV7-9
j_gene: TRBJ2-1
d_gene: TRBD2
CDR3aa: CASSLGPSGFNEQFF
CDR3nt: TGTGCCAGCAGCTTAGGGCCTAGCGGATTCAATGAGCAGTTCTTC

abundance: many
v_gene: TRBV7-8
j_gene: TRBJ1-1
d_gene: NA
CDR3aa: CASSFWTAGNTEAFF
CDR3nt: TGTGCCAGCAGCTTCTGGACAGCGGGGAACACTGAAGCTTTCTTT